These T cell receptor beta chains were read from a single sample in a study of cytomegalovirus exposure and HLA in healthy donors. Sequenced by immunoSEQ multiplex PCR; TCRdb stores in-frame clones only, minus some. The table lists about 160,000 clones, around 82% of them singletons, with 1% in the top ten. The sample taken for sequencing was PBMCs. The receptors come from a man between 25 and 39 years old in good health and CMV-seronegative. The CDR3 runs from the conserved cysteine through the conserved F or W. The D gene is left open where the match is weak. Size tells how often a clone was seen (once, few, many) or the class of an expanded clone, and some rows leave it out.

J gene: TRBJ2-2
V gene: TRBV19
clone size: NA
D gene: TRBD2
CDR3 protein: CASELAGGPGELFF
CDR3 DNA: TGTGCCAGCGAACTAGCGGGAGGGCCCGGGGAGCTGTTTTTT

J gene: TRBJ2-1
V gene: TRBV11-3
clone size: NA
D gene: NA
CDR3 protein: CASSSFDRWVDYNEQFF
CDR3 DNA: TGTGCCAGCAGCTCATTCGACAGGTGGGTGGATTACAATGAGCAGTTCTTC

J gene: TRBJ2-6
V gene: TRBV25-1
clone size: NA
D gene: NA
CDR3 protein: CASSAGVSGANVLTF
CDR3 DNA: TGTGCCAGCAGCGCAGGGGTATCGGGGGCCAACGTCCTGACTTTC

J gene: TRBJ1-2
V gene: TRBV6-1
clone size: NA
D gene: NA
CDR3 protein: CASSEAEGGYGYTF
CDR3 DNA: TGTGCCAGCAGTGAAGCGGAGGGTGGGTATGGCTACACCTTC

J gene: TRBJ2-7
V gene: TRBV2
clone size: NA
D gene: TRBD2
CDR3 protein: CASSESSGAIYEQYF
CDR3 DNA: TGTGCCAGCAGTGAGTCTAGCGGGGCTATCTACGAGCAGTACTTC

J gene: TRBJ2-5
V gene: TRBV11-3
clone size: NA
D gene: TRBD1
CDR3 protein: CASSGGQGVEETQYF
CDR3 DNA: TGTGCCAGCAGTGGGGGACAGGGAGTTGAAGAGACCCAGTACTTC

J gene: TRBJ2-7
V gene: TRBV2
clone size: NA
D gene: NA
CDR3 protein: CASSDPAGPSYEQYF
CDR3 DNA: TGTGCCAGCAGTGACCCGGCGGGACCATCCTACGAGCAGTACTTC

J gene: TRBJ2-2
V gene: TRBV9
clone size: NA
D gene: TRBD2
CDR3 protein: CASSVELARNTGELFF
CDR3 DNA: TGTGCCAGCAGCGTAGAACTAGCGCGGAACACCGGGGAGCTGTTTTTT

J gene: TRBJ2-5
V gene: TRBV18
clone size: NA
D gene: TRBD1
CDR3 protein: CASSGDRGLETQYF
CDR3 DNA: TGTGCCAGCTCAGGGGACAGGGGATTGGAGACCCAGTACTTC

J gene: TRBJ2-5
V gene: TRBV5-4
clone size: NA
D gene: TRBD2
CDR3 protein: CASSLQGRGGETQYF
CDR3 DNA: TGTGCCAGCAGCTTACAGGGGCGGGGGGGAGAGACCCAGTACTTC

J gene: TRBJ2-5
V gene: TRBV5-1
clone size: NA
D gene: TRBD1
CDR3 protein: CASSLVGGAGETQYF
CDR3 DNA: TGCGCCAGCAGCTTGGTAGGGGGCGCGGGAGAGACCCAGTACTTC

J gene: TRBJ2-1
V gene: TRBV6-1
clone size: once
D gene: TRBD2
CDR3 protein: CASSERRWTSGRGDEQFF
CDR3 DNA: TGTGCCAGCAGTGAACGGAGATGGACTAGCGGGAGGGGTGATGAGCAGTTCTTC

J gene: TRBJ2-1
V gene: TRBV25-1
clone size: NA
D gene: TRBD2
CDR3 protein: CASRGGMWGSGNEQFF
CDR3 DNA: TGTGCCAGCAGGGGGGGGATGTGGGGGTCCGGTAATGAGCAGTTCTTC

J gene: TRBJ2-3
V gene: TRBV5-4
clone size: NA
D gene: NA
CDR3 protein: CASSRPRGSSTDTQYF
CDR3 DNA: TGTGCCAGCAGCCGCCCGCGGGGCTCTAGCACAGATACGCAGTATTTT

J gene: TRBJ2-5
V gene: TRBV4-2
clone size: NA
D gene: NA
CDR3 protein: CASSQNPGEGTQYF
CDR3 DNA: TGTGCCAGCAGCCAAAACCCGGGAGAGGGGACCCAGTACTTC

J gene: TRBJ1-4
V gene: TRBV7-8
clone size: NA
D gene: NA
CDR3 protein: CASSLARTESATNEKLFF
CDR3 DNA: TGTGCCAGCAGCTTAGCGAGAACAGAGTCGGCAACTAATGAAAAACTGTTTTTT

J gene: TRBJ1-2
V gene: TRBV27
clone size: NA
D gene: TRBD1
CDR3 protein: CASSRDRESNSGYTF
CDR3 DNA: TGTGCCAGCAGCCGGGACAGGGAAAGTAACTCTGGCTACACCTTC

J gene: TRBJ2-7
V gene: TRBV5-1
clone size: NA
D gene: NA
CDR3 protein: CASSVQASSYEQYF
CDR3 DNA: TGCGCCAGCAGCGTTCAAGCGAGCTCCTACGAGCAGTACTTC

J gene: TRBJ2-1
V gene: TRBV4-3
clone size: NA
D gene: TRBD2
CDR3 protein: CASSQGLAGGPDEQFF
CDR3 DNA: TGCGCCAGCAGCCAAGGGCTAGCGGGAGGGCCCGATGAGCAGTTCTTC

J gene: TRBJ1-3
V gene: TRBV2
clone size: NA
D gene: NA
CDR3 protein: CASRPPGYSGNTIYF
CDR3 DNA: TGTGCCAGCAGACCTCCAGGGTACTCTGGAAACACCATATATTTT

J gene: TRBJ2-7
V gene: TRBV6-1
clone size: few
D gene: NA
CDR3 protein: CASSARTALSYEQYF
CDR3 DNA: TGTGCCAGCAGTGCTCGGACAGCGCTCTCCTACGAGCAGTACTTC

J gene: TRBJ1-4
V gene: TRBV12-5
clone size: NA
D gene: NA
CDR3 protein: CASGLVRGGNEKLFF
CDR3 DNA: TGTGCTAGTGGTTTGGTACGAGGGGGTAATGAAAAACTGTTTTTT

J gene: TRBJ2-5
V gene: TRBV11-2
clone size: NA
D gene: TRBD2
CDR3 protein: CASSFIRGRAQETQYF
CDR3 DNA: TGTGCCAGCAGCTTTATTCGCGGGAGGGCCCAAGAGACCCAGTACTTC

J gene: TRBJ2-1
V gene: TRBV9
clone size: once
D gene: TRBD2
CDR3 protein: CASSGGGNGPDEQFF
CDR3 DNA: TGTGCCAGCAGCGGGGGGGGGAATGGCCCGGATGAGCAGTTCTTC

J gene: TRBJ2-1
V gene: TRBV27
clone size: NA
D gene: TRBD1
CDR3 protein: CASSPQGAYNEQFF
CDR3 DNA: TGTGCCAGCAGTCCGCAGGGGGCCTACAATGAGCAGTTCTTC

J gene: TRBJ2-2
V gene: TRBV18
clone size: NA
D gene: TRBD2
CDR3 protein: CASSPPGLAVTGELFF
CDR3 DNA: TGTGCCAGCTCACCGCCGGGACTAGCGGTCACCGGGGAGCTGTTTTTT

J gene: TRBJ1-4
V gene: TRBV28
clone size: NA
D gene: TRBD1
CDR3 protein: CASSQRTGGGEKLFF
CDR3 DNA: TGTGCCAGCAGTCAACGGACAGGGGGAGGAGAGAAACTGTTTTTT

J gene: TRBJ2-7
V gene: TRBV10-3
clone size: NA
D gene: TRBD2
CDR3 protein: CAVQGSSGSAYEQYF
CDR3 DNA: TGTGCCGTCCAAGGGTCTAGCGGGAGTGCCTACGAGCAGTACTTC

J gene: TRBJ2-7
V gene: TRBV4-1
clone size: NA
D gene: NA
CDR3 protein: CASSQVPSSYEQYF
CDR3 DNA: TGCGCCAGCAGCCAAGTTCCGAGCTCCTACGAGCAGTACTTC

J gene: TRBJ2-5
V gene: TRBV30
clone size: NA
D gene: NA
CDR3 protein: CAWNRDSGWTQYF
CDR3 DNA: TGTGCCTGGAATCGGGACTCGGGTTGGACCCAGTACTTC

J gene: TRBJ1-1
V gene: TRBV11-3
clone size: NA
D gene: TRBD1
CDR3 protein: CASSARQGAYTEAFF
CDR3 DNA: TGTGCCAGCAGCGCCCGACAGGGGGCGTACACTGAAGCTTTCTTT